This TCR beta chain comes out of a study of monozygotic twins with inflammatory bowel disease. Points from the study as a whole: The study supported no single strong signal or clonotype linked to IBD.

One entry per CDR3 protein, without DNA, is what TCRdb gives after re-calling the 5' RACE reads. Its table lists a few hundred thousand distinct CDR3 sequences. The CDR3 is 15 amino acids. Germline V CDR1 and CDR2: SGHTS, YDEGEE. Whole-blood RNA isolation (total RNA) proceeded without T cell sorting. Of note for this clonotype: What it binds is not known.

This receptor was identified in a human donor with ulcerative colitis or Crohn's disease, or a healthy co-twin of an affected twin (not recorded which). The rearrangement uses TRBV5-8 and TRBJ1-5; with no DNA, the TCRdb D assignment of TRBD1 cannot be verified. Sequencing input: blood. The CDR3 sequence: CASSLGTGPGQPQHF.